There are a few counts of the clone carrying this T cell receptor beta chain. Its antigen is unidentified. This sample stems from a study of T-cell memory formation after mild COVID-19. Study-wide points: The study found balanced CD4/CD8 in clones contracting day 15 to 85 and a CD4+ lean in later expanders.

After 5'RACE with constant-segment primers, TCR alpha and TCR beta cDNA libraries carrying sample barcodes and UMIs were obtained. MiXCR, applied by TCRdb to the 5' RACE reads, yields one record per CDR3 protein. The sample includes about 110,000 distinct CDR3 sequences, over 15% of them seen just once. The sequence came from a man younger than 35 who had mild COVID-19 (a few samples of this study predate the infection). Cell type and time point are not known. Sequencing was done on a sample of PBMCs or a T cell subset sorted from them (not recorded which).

The CDR3 is CASTSGTYSNQPQHF. The CDR3 DNA reads TGTGCCAGCACGTCGGGGACTTATAGCAATCAGCCCCAGCATTTT. The chain is built from TRBV2 and TRBJ1-5, with a weak D call TRBD1 (5 bases). The germline V gene has CDR1 SNHLY and CDR2 FYNNEI. The CDR3 covers 15 residues. Deletions cut 7 bases from V and 0 bases from J, with 13 bases between.